A selection of T cell receptor beta chains follows, all from one sample in a study of post-analysis software for immune sequencing data. TCRdb analysed the PCR reads with MiXCR anew, one entry per CDR3 protein. This sample carries fewer than 550,000 distinct CDR3 sequences, approximately 31% of them seen once, and the ten largest clones take approximately 6%. The sequencing sample was made of blood. The receptors were gathered from a girl under 18 with multiple sclerosis. Each CDR3 is given with its conserved first and last residue. Fields, in order: clone size, V gene, D gene, J gene, CDR3 protein, CDR3 DNA. The D gene is left open where the match is weak. Rows may omit the clone size; those that give it use once, few, many or a size class.

clone_size: NA; v_call: TRBV3-1; d_call: NA; j_call: TRBJ2-7; cdr3_aa: CASSQDQSQGYEQYF; cdr3_nt: TGTGCCAGCAGCCAAGATCAGAGTCAGGGATACGAGCAGTACTTC
clone_size: NA; v_call: TRBV5-6; d_call: NA; j_call: TRBJ2-4; cdr3_aa: CASSPSSRNIQYF; cdr3_nt: TGTGCCAGCAGCCCGTCGTCACGAAACATTCAGTACTTC
clone_size: NA; v_call: TRBV5-1; d_call: NA; j_call: TRBJ2-1; cdr3_aa: CASSLGELNYNEQFF; cdr3_nt: TGCGCCAGCAGCTTGGGAGAACTAAACTACAATGAGCAGTTCTTC
clone_size: NA; v_call: TRBV6-5; d_call: NA; j_call: TRBJ2-1; cdr3_aa: CASSSRQAPYNEQFF; cdr3_nt: TGTGCCAGCAGTTCACGACAGGCACCCTACAATGAGCAGTTCTTC
clone_size: few; v_call: TRBV20-1; d_call: NA; j_call: TRBJ2-5; cdr3_aa: CSGKMGSQETQYF; cdr3_nt: TGCAGTGGGAAAATGGGGAGCCAAGAGACCCAGTACTTC
clone_size: NA; v_call: TRBV6-1; d_call: NA; j_call: TRBJ2-1; cdr3_aa: CASSEVSNNEQFF; cdr3_nt: TGTGCCAGCAGTGAAGTGAGCAACAATGAGCAGTTCTTC
clone_size: NA; v_call: TRBV12-3/TRBV12-4; d_call: NA; j_call: TRBJ1-3; cdr3_aa: CASSLHSGNTIYF; cdr3_nt: TGTGCCAGCAGTTTACACTCTGGAAACACCATATATTTT
clone_size: few; v_call: TRBV10-3; d_call: NA; j_call: TRBJ2-3; cdr3_aa: CANRQGGRDTQYF; cdr3_nt: TGTGCCAACCGACAGGGAGGTAGGGATACGCAGTATTTT
clone_size: few; v_call: TRBV7-3; d_call: NA; j_call: TRBJ2-7; cdr3_aa: CASSLGVVNEQYF; cdr3_nt: TGTGCCAGCAGCCTCGGGGTCGTGAACGAGCAGTACTTC
clone_size: NA; v_call: TRBV5-1; d_call: NA; j_call: TRBJ1-1; cdr3_aa: CASSLGAPGGAFF; cdr3_nt: TGCGCCAGCAGCTTGGGGGCCCCGGGAGGGGCTTTCTTT
clone_size: many; v_call: TRBV29-1; d_call: TRBD1; j_call: TRBJ2-7; cdr3_aa: CSVTPRTGPDEQYF; cdr3_nt: TGCAGCGTCACTCCGCGGACAGGGCCTGACGAGCAGTACTTC
clone_size: few; v_call: TRBV29-1; d_call: NA; j_call: TRBJ2-3; cdr3_aa: CSVNSITSTDTQYF; cdr3_nt: TGCAGCGTTAACAGCATCACTAGCACAGATACGCAGTATTTT
clone_size: few; v_call: TRBV20-1; d_call: TRBD2; j_call: TRBJ2-7; cdr3_aa: CSARDVASGDYEQYF; cdr3_nt: TGCAGTGCTAGAGATGTGGCTAGCGGGGACTACGAGCAGTACTTC
clone_size: few; v_call: TRBV6-1; d_call: NA; j_call: TRBJ2-5; cdr3_aa: CASRLTGFRETQYF; cdr3_nt: TGTGCCAGCAGGTTAACAGGGTTCAGGGAGACCCAGTACTTC
clone_size: NA; v_call: TRBV6-5; d_call: NA; j_call: TRBJ1-2; cdr3_aa: CARHKDCGYTF; cdr3_nt: TGTGCCCGACACAAGGACTGTGGCTACACCTTC
clone_size: NA; v_call: TRBV5-1; d_call: TRBD1; j_call: TRBJ1-2; cdr3_aa: CASSRDRVQSGYTF; cdr3_nt: TGCGCCAGCAGCAGAGACAGGGTACAGAGTGGCTACACCTTC
clone_size: NA; v_call: TRBV7-9; d_call: TRBD1; j_call: TRBJ2-7; cdr3_aa: CASSSSRDRDHEQYF; cdr3_nt: TGTGCCAGCAGCTCGAGCCGGGACAGGGACCACGAGCAGTACTTC
clone_size: many; v_call: TRBV4-2; d_call: NA; j_call: TRBJ2-2; cdr3_aa: CASSQDRGEVHHTGELFF; cdr3_nt: TGTGCCAGCAGCCAAGATAGGGGCGAGGTTCACCACACCGGGGAGCTGTTTTTT
clone_size: few; v_call: TRBV20-1; d_call: TRBD1; j_call: TRBJ2-4; cdr3_aa: CSATYSTGDQYF; cdr3_nt: TGCAGTGCTACCTACTCCACAGGGGATCAGTACTTC
clone_size: many; v_call: TRBV7-2; d_call: NA; j_call: TRBJ1-5; cdr3_aa: CASSLEGAQPQHF; cdr3_nt: TGTGCCAGCAGCTTAGAAGGGGCGCAGCCCCAGCATTTT
clone_size: few; v_call: TRBV28; d_call: NA; j_call: TRBJ2-1; cdr3_aa: CASSLTTGNEQFF; cdr3_nt: TGTGCCAGCAGTTTAACGACCGGGAATGAGCAGTTCTTC
clone_size: few; v_call: TRBV12-3/TRBV12-4; d_call: TRBD1; j_call: TRBJ1-4; cdr3_aa: CASNGGGSSLEKLFF; cdr3_nt: TGTGCCAGCAATGGAGGGGGCTCATCGTTGGAAAAACTGTTTTTT
clone_size: few; v_call: TRBV20-1; d_call: NA; j_call: TRBJ1-2; cdr3_aa: CSALAVRFYGYTF; cdr3_nt: TGCAGTGCCCTGGCGGTCCGCTTCTATGGCTACACCTTC
clone_size: few; v_call: TRBV7-8; d_call: TRBD2; j_call: TRBJ2-3; cdr3_aa: CTSTLAGGITDTQYF; cdr3_nt: TGTACCAGCACCCTTGCGGGGGGTATCACAGATACGCAGTATTTT
clone_size: many; v_call: TRBV20-1; d_call: TRBD2; j_call: TRBJ2-5; cdr3_aa: CSATGLGGETQYF; cdr3_nt: TGCAGTGCCACGGGACTAGGGGGAGAGACCCAGTACTTC
clone_size: few; v_call: TRBV4-2; d_call: NA; j_call: TRBJ2-6; cdr3_aa: CASSQSQGTSGANVLTF; cdr3_nt: TGTGCCAGCAGCCAATCCCAGGGGACATCTGGGGCCAACGTCCTGACTTTC
clone_size: NA; v_call: TRBV6-5; d_call: TRBD1; j_call: TRBJ1-2; cdr3_aa: CASSPQTGGRFYGYTF; cdr3_nt: TGTGCCAGCAGCCCACAGACAGGGGGCCGGTTCTATGGCTACACCTTC
clone_size: NA; v_call: TRBV5-1; d_call: TRBD2; j_call: TRBJ2-1; cdr3_aa: CASSPQTSRNYNEQFF; cdr3_nt: TGCGCCAGCAGTCCTCAGACTAGCAGGAACTACAATGAGCAGTTCTTC
clone_size: NA; v_call: TRBV12-3/TRBV12-4; d_call: TRBD2; j_call: TRBJ2-5; cdr3_aa: CASSLSRGVETQYF; cdr3_nt: TGTGCCAGCAGTTTAAGTCGGGGGGTAGAGACCCAGTACTTC